The 7 T cell receptor beta chains below come from one sample, sequenced in a study of blood T cell repertoires in COVID-19. Assay: immunoSEQ multiplex PCR; the TCRdb copy retains only in-frame clones and omits some. There are under 130,000 clones in the sample; roughly 76% occur only once, and 8% to 10% lies in the top ten. Sample: peripheral blood. Receptor source: a woman in her sixties or seventies with acute or convalescent COVID-19.

This chain links TRBV11-2 with TRBJ2-1; the match to TRBD2 covers 10 bases. This CDR3 spans 17 amino acids. The germline V gene has CDR1 SGHAT and CDR2 FQNNGV. J was trimmed by 5 bases and V by 4 bases; bases with no gene match: 11. The chain's CDR3 is CASSSWTSGTVDNEQFF. The DNA for the CDR3 is TGTGCCAGCAGCTCCTGGACTAGCGGTACCGTCGACAATGAGCAGTTCTTC. Full variable domain (remainder filled in from reference TRBV11-2 and TRBJ2-1): EAGVAQSPRYKIIEKRQSVAFWCNPISGHATLYWYQQILGQGPKLLIQFQNNGVVDDSQLPKDRFSAERLKGVDSTLKIQPAKLEDSAVYLCASSSWTSGTVDNEQFFGPGTRLTVL.

This rearrangement joins TRBV11-3 to TRBJ2-2, with 7 positions matching TRBD2. Germline CDR1 and CDR2: SGHNT and YENEEA. This CDR3 spans 15 amino acids. V was clipped by 5 bases and J by 0 bases; unmatched bases: 3. The chain's CDR3 is CASSLGTTNTGELFF. For the CDR3, the DNA is TGTGCCAGCAGCCTCGGGACTACGAACACCGGGGAGCTGTTTTTT.

V usage is TRBV18 and J usage is TRBJ2-7; D is ambiguous. This CDR3 contains 15 residues. V lost 4 bases and J 0 bases, leaving 13 bases between the germline ends. Germline CDR1 KGHSH, CDR2 LQKENI. Here the CDR3 DNA reads TGTGCCAGCTCACGTGGCGGAATTGCCTCCTACGAGCAGTACTTC. This encodes CASSRGGIASYEQYF.

J is TRBJ1-1 and V is TRBV30; 7 positions agree with TRBD1. CDR1 GTSNPN and CDR2 SVGIG come from the germline V gene (reference sequence). J was trimmed by 0 bases and V by 3 bases; bases with no gene match: 4. The CDR3 length is 14 residues. The CDR3 loop is CAWRVQGLNTEAFF. The CDR3 DNA reads TGTGCCTGGAGGGTACAGGGGTTGAACACTGAAGCTTTCTTT.

This chain uses TRBV19 with TRBJ1-4; TRBD1 aligns across 7 bases. The germline CDR1 and CDR2 sequences are LNHDA and SQIVND (reference sequence). V shed 7 bases, J shed 0 bases, and the junction held 2 bases outside the gene matches. The CDR3 is made up of 14 amino acids. This CDR3 is CASKGTATNEKLFF. CDR3 in DNA: TGTGCCAGTAAAGGGACAGCAACTAATGAAAAACTGTTTTTT.

This clone was counted a few times. V and J are TRBV23-1 and TRBJ1-5, with TRBD1 identical over 8 bases. TRBV23-1 is treated as an ORF (open reading frame) with a function not yet certain. The J segment lost 2 bases and the V segment lost 4 bases, leaving 10 bases of the junction unmatched. The CDR3 contains 17 residues. In nucleotides, the CDR3 is TGCGCCAGCAGTCGAGACAGGGGAGAAAACCGCAATCAGCCCCAGCATTTT. Encoded protein: CASSRDRGENRNQPQHF.

The J gene is TRBJ1-6, the V gene TRBV10-3; 8 nucleotides match TRBD1. The CDR3 has 19 residues. Trimming at V came to 0 bases and at J to 5 bases, leaving 12 bases not matched to a gene. Germline loops: CDR1 ENHRY, CDR2 SYGVKD. CDR3 DNA sequence: TGTGCCATCAGTGAGTCAGGACAGGGACTCCATAACGATAATTCACCCCTCCACTTT. This translates into CAISESGQGLHNDNSPLHF.